This T cell receptor beta chain was captured by sequencing in a study of identical twins. MiXCR was run by TCRdb on the 5' RACE reads, yielding one entry per CDR3 protein. The sample carries 400,000 to 500,000 distinct CDR3 sequences, roughly 20% recorded once. The CDR3 runs 14 residues. The germline V gene has CDR1 ENHRY and CDR2 SYGVKD. Trimming removed 7 bases from V and 8 bases from J; junction bases left unmatched: 10. This clonotype was found a few times. The source of this sequence is a man aged 50 to 59 in good health. Source material: naive T cells sorted from blood. The rearrangement uses TRBV10-3 and TRBJ2-2; 7 bases are a match to TRBD1. CDR3 loop: CAITGTASRGELFF. The CDR3, as DNA: TGTGCCATCACCGGGACAGCCTCAAGAGGGGAGCTGTTTTTT.